The source of this TCR beta chain is a study of blood T cell repertoires in COVID-19. Original handling: Researchers report that nucleated cell counts were estimated from reference gene primer amplification. Some clones are missing from TCRdb's copy, which holds only in-frame ones; the method was immunoSEQ multiplex PCR. D and trimming come from the DNA, and the V and J calls and clone size come from that table. Counted here are 250,000 to 300,000 clones, around 92% occurring once; the ten biggest clones make up approximately 1.8%. Two negative PCRs, clearance, or symptom resolution characterized the recovered Cohort 3 donors. Germline CDR1 and CDR2: MDHEN and SYDVKM. The CDR3 contains 16 residues. With 8 bases clipped from V and 3 bases from J, the junction kept 9 bases outside the gene matches.

The source material was PBMCs or T cells enriched from blood (not recorded which). The chain combines TRBV28 with TRBJ2-1, with 11 bases that match TRBD2. The clonotype originates from a woman aged 55-75 years who had recovered from COVID-19. For the CDR3, the DNA is TGTGCCAGCCGGGGGCTAGCGGGAGGCAACTACAATGAGCAGTTCTTC. Translation: CASRGLAGGNYNEQFF.